Included here is one T cell receptor beta chain sequence, with context. Antigen unknown. Data came from immunoSEQ multiplex PCR; TCRdb stores just in-frame clones and leaves some out. The sample comprises about 120,000 clones, about nine tenths of which are singletons, and about 4.1% rests with the top ten. This record comes from a study of T cell responses to AZD1222 COVID-19 vaccine. Study-wide results and caveats: Rises in breadth and depth of Spike-specific TCRs came after two AZD1222 doses. Spike was spanned by vaccine-associated CD4 TCRs, with dominance at 160-218 and 743-854. Repertoire sampling was restricted to post-peak T cell response timepoints. Donors were mostly white British, more females; clonal diversity possibly underestimated.

Trimming shortened V by 6 bases and J by 4 bases, and 12 bases separated the two germline ends. Germline CDR1 is LNHDA and CDR2 is SQIVND (reference sequence). The CDR3 is made up of 14 amino acids. The V call is TRBV19, the J call TRBJ2-2; a weak D match, TRBD1 (7 bases). Source: peripheral blood, taken on day 0 of AZD1222 vaccination. The source of this sequence is an adult in good health. The CDR3 reads CASSAQGGTGELFF. The CDR3 nucleotides are TGTGCCAGTAGCGCCCAGGGGGGCACCGGGGAGCTGTTTTTT.